This TCR beta chain was found in a study of type 1 regulatory T cells (dated by TCRdb to the early 2020s). Background on the whole study: An in vitro protocol by which a Tr1-enriched, alloantigen-specific CD4 T cell product named T-allo10 was generated was characterized in the study. Patients with hematological malignancies who were receiving allogeneic hematopoietic stem cell transplantation were the group in which T-allo10 was being clinically evaluated.

The CDR3, from cysteine to phenylalanine, totals 13 residues. The read is trimmed to its CDR3 DNA, 39 bases read in frame from base 1. The germline V gene provides CDR1 ENHRY and CDR2 SYGVKD. For this chain, trimming is 8 bases at the V end and 2 bases at the J end, and the number of junction bases without a gene match is 5. The study at large found these results: Compared with non-Tr1 cells, Tr1 cells had a TCR repertoire that was more restricted, a finding the study read as clonal expansion induced by alloantigen.

Note on this clonotype: Its antigen has not been determined. No much larger clone is present one base from it, and per-base qualities are unavailable.

TCRdb names Illumina MiSeq as the instrument used. TCRdb redid the processing of the public reads, applying fastp at Q25 and MiXCR, and retained in-frame beta chains. Entries are consolidated by CDR3 protein sequence, retaining the most common genes and DNA. The sample table contains under 75,000 distinct CDR3 sequences; only one count was recorded for 20% to 25% of them. Roughly 8.3% of the sample rests with the top ten. The V and J segments used are TRBV10-3 and TRBJ1-2, with TRBD1 identical over 7 junction bases. The sequenced sample consisted of cultured type 1 regulatory T (Tr1) cells, either the whole culture or a sorted fraction (not recorded which). The cell subset or site label, read with the paper, signifies: type 1 regulatory T cells sorted from the T-allo10 product. The TCR originated in a human donor in good health. The nucleotide sequence reads as follows: TGTGCCATCCCCGACAGGGCAAACTATGGCTACACCTTC. Translation gives CAIPDRANYGYTF.